This TCR beta chain was profiled in a study of spatial heterogeneity in lung cancer. Study background: An average of more than ten raw reads was observed per unique TCR and UMI combination. Study results and caveats: Resection blood, more than follow-up blood, showed ubiquitous expanded tumor TCRs.

Time point meaning: sample taken at primary tumor resection. Unsorted samples of tumor, nontumor lung or frozen PBMC had their whole RNA sequenced. Germline lookup yields CDR1 SGHTA and CDR2 FQGTGA. The V and J ends lost 3 bases and 1 base, in that order; junction bases with no gene match: 8. The CDR3 runs 18 residues. This clonotype was seen many times. Its antigen is as yet unknown. A unique molecular identifier was attached to every TCR cDNA molecule. MiXCR, run by TCRdb on the 5' RACE reads, gives a single entry per CDR3 protein. This table holds approximately 40,000 distinct CDR3 sequences, 6.5% to 8.5% found once.

This clonotype originated in a male donor with early-stage non-small cell lung cancer. The rearrangement links TRBV7-3 to TRBJ2-2, with 10 bases that match TRBD2. The specimen was PBMCs, collected at surgery. CDR3 amino acids: CASSLASGGTGNTGELFF. DNA of the CDR3: TGTGCCAGCAGCTTGGCTAGCGGGGGAACAGGGAACACCGGGGAGCTGTTTTTT.